A selection of T cell receptor beta chains follows, all from one sample in a study of tumor and adjacent non-tumor tissue in lung cancer. TCRdb re-called the multiplex PCR reads through MiXCR, storing one row per CDR3 protein. The data hold around 140,000 distinct CDR3 sequences, with approximately 70% observed a single time. Sequencing used lung tumor tissue. Source of these receptors: a man between 60 and 70 years old with small cell lung cancer. The CDR3 runs from the conserved cysteine through the conserved F or W. Each record gives: J gene, clone size, D gene, V gene, CDR3 protein, CDR3 DNA. D genes are given only for firm matches. Clone size is shown for a subset of rows, as once, few, many or a class of expanded clone.

TRBJ2-7,few,TRBD1,TRBV24-1,CATSSGQDYDEQYF,TGTGCCACCAGCTCGGGACAGGATTACGACGAGCAGTACTTC
TRBJ1-2,few,TRBD1,TRBV28,CASSFHDRVSTF,TGTGCCAGCAGTTTCCACGACAGGGTGTCCACCTTC
TRBJ2-3,-,-,TRBV12-3/TRBV12-4,CASTTGLSTDTQYF,TGTGCCAGCACTACGGGCCTTAGCACAGATACGCAGTATTTT
TRBJ2-3,-,-,TRBV20-1,CSASYLVSADTQYF,TGCAGTGCTAGTTACCTGGTGTCGGCAGATACGCAGTATTTT
TRBJ2-3,-,-,TRBV11-2,CATSSTSDTQYF,TGTGCCACCAGCTCAACATCAGATACGCAGTATTTT
TRBJ1-2,-,-,TRBV6-2/TRBV6-3,CASSLQVTGGYTF,TGTGCCAGCAGCTTACAGGTTACGGGTGGCTACACCTTC
TRBJ2-3,-,-,TRBV20-1,CSARKPRTCGKSDTQYF,TGCAGTGCGCGGAAACCGAGGACTTGCGGGAAGTCAGATACGCAGTATTTT
TRBJ2-3,many,TRBD2,TRBV4-1,CASSQDPLAGEVADTQYF,TGCGCCAGCAGCCAAGACCCCCTAGCGGGAGAAGTAGCAGATACGCAGTATTTT
TRBJ2-2,-,-,TRBV29-1,CSVSGDGNTGELFF,TGCAGCGTCTCTGGTGATGGGAACACCGGGGAGCTGTTTTTT
TRBJ2-3,-,-,TRBV11-2,CTSSLSFADTQYF,TGTACCAGCAGCCTTAGCTTCGCAGATACGCAGTATTTT
TRBJ2-1,-,-,TRBV14,CPSSQDWKVSEQFF,TGTCCCAGCAGCCAAGATTGGAAAGTGTCTGAGCAGTTCTTC
TRBJ2-1,-,-,TRBV19,CASSISRSGYDEQFF,TGTGCCAGTAGTATTAGCAGGAGCGGATACGATGAGCAGTTCTTC
TRBJ2-3,-,TRBD2,TRBV5-1,CASSLGLAGGITDTQYF,TGCGCCAGCAGCTTGGGACTAGCGGGAGGTATCACAGATACGCAGTATTTT
TRBJ2-3,many,TRBD1,TRBV10-3,CAIRDRYTDTQYF,TGTGCCATCCGGGACAGATACACAGATACGCAGTATTTT
TRBJ1-4,-,-,TRBV7-8,CASSLARGGGSANEKLFF,TGTGCCAGCAGCTTAGCGCGGGGGGGGGGGTCGGCTAATGAAAAACTGTTTTTT
TRBJ2-2,-,-,TRBV11-3,CGSSCTGNTGELFF,TGTGGCAGCAGCTGCACAGGGAACACCGGGGAGCTGTTTTTT
TRBJ2-2,once,TRBD1,TRBV5-1,CASGNGPTGTITGELFF,TGCGCCAGCGGCAACGGACCGACAGGGACCATCACCGGGGAGCTGTTTTTT
TRBJ2-5,once,-,TRBV6-5,CASSNTHQETQYF,TGTGCCAGCAGTAATACTCACCAAGAGACCCAGTACTTC
TRBJ1-1,-,TRBD1,TRBV20-1,CSTSLQGPGTEAFF,TGCAGTACTAGTCTACAGGGGCCGGGTACTGAAGCCTTCTTT
TRBJ2-1,once,TRBD2,TRBV5-5,CASRLEGAGEQFF,TGTGCCAGCAGATTGGAGGGAGCGGGGGAGCAGTTCTTC
TRBJ2-5,many,-,TRBV7-9,CASSLYQGNFGETQYF,TGTGCCAGCAGCTTATATCAGGGAAATTTTGGAGAGACCCAGTACTTC
TRBJ1-1,once,-,TRBV6-6,CASRTRVGTEASF,TGTGCCAGCAGAACGAGGGTGGGCACTGAAGCTTCCTTT
TRBJ2-2,few,TRBD2,TRBV10-2,CASSPSGRAGELFF,TGCGCCAGCAGCCCTAGCGGGAGAGCCGGGGAGCTGTTTTTT
TRBJ2-1,-,TRBD1,TRBV11-3,CASSLAGQGLYSEQFF,TGTGCCAGTAGCTTAGCTGGACAGGGACTCTACAGTGAGCAGTTCTTC
TRBJ1-2,-,TRBD1,TRBV11-2,CASTSDRGYGYTF,TGTGCCAGCACCTCAGACAGGGGCTATGGCTACACCTTC
TRBJ2-3,medium-sized,-,TRBV11-3,CASSSDGGLPTDTQYF,TGTGCCAGCAGCTCCGACGGCGGGCTTCCCACAGATACGCAGTATTTT
TRBJ2-1,few,TRBD2,TRBV20-1,CSAHGLAGYNEQFF,TGCAGTGCCCATGGACTAGCGGGATACAATGAGCAGTTCTTC
TRBJ2-7,-,-,TRBV7-2,CASSPSGTQYKQYF,TGTGCCAGCAGCCCATCGGGGACACAATACAAGCAGTACTTC
TRBJ2-1,-,TRBD2,TRBV6-1,CSSSATRSGRHDEQFF,TGTTCCAGCAGTGCTACCCGAAGCGGGAGGCACGATGAGCAGTTCTTC